These T cell receptor beta chains were read from a single sample in a study of shared clonotypes between healthy human individuals. This table comes from immunoSEQ multiplex PCR, and its TCRdb copy is limited to in-frame clones, with some not included. Of 650,000 to 800,000 clones in the sample, roughly 72% were seen once. Sequenced sample: memory CD4+ T cells sorted from blood. These receptors all come from a woman in her 30s in good health. CDR3s include the opening cysteine and the closing phenylalanine or tryptophan. The D gene is left open where the match is weak. A clone size is listed for some rows: how often the clone was seen (once, few, many), or a class if it is expanded.

d_gene: NA; v_gene: TRBV28; abundance: once; j_gene: TRBJ2-1; CDR3nt: TGTGCCAGCAGAACGGGACATTTGGTTGAGCAGTTCTTC; CDR3aa: CASRTGHLVEQFF
d_gene: NA; v_gene: TRBV19; abundance: NA; j_gene: TRBJ2-7; CDR3nt: TGTGCCAGTCGTCGTAGGGGACCTTACGAGCAGTACTTC; CDR3aa: CASRRRGPYEQYF
d_gene: NA; v_gene: TRBV28; abundance: NA; j_gene: TRBJ2-3; CDR3nt: TGTGCCAGCAGTACGAAGGGGGGGACAGATACGCAGTATTTT; CDR3aa: CASSTKGGTDTQYF
d_gene: TRBD1; v_gene: TRBV7-9; abundance: NA; j_gene: TRBJ2-7; CDR3nt: TGTGCCAGCAGCTTCACAGGGGGCATGTACGAGCAGTACTTC; CDR3aa: CASSFTGGMYEQYF
d_gene: NA; v_gene: TRBV27; abundance: NA; j_gene: TRBJ2-7; CDR3nt: TGTGCCAGCACCGGCCGACCCGGGAGCTCCTACGAGCAGTACTTC; CDR3aa: CASTGRPGSSYEQYF
d_gene: NA; v_gene: TRBV28; abundance: NA; j_gene: TRBJ1-2; CDR3nt: TGTGCCAGCAGTCTAATACGAGAAGTCCGCTACACCTTC; CDR3aa: CASSLIREVRYTF
d_gene: NA; v_gene: TRBV4-1; abundance: NA; j_gene: TRBJ2-1; CDR3nt: TGCGCCAGCAGCCAGATTCTAGCCATCGAAAGCAATGAGCAGTTCTTC; CDR3aa: CASSQILAIESNEQFF
d_gene: TRBD1; v_gene: TRBV18; abundance: few; j_gene: TRBJ1-4; CDR3nt: TGTGCCAGCTCGATCGGGACAGGGGGAAGTGCAACTAATGAAAAACTGTTTTTT; CDR3aa: CASSIGTGGSATNEKLFF
d_gene: TRBD1; v_gene: TRBV9; abundance: NA; j_gene: TRBJ2-3; CDR3nt: TGTGCCAGCAGCCGCGCCGGACAGGCCCCCAGCGCAGATACGCAGTATTTT; CDR3aa: CASSRAGQAPSADTQYF
d_gene: NA; v_gene: TRBV5-6; abundance: NA; j_gene: TRBJ2-4; CDR3nt: TGTGCCAGCAGCTTGAATGGGGAGTGGGAAAACATTCAGTACTTC; CDR3aa: CASSLNGEWENIQYF
d_gene: NA; v_gene: TRBV11-2; abundance: NA; j_gene: TRBJ1-1; CDR3nt: TGTGCCAGCAGCTTGAGACAGAGGGATCCTGAAGCTTTCTTT; CDR3aa: CASSLRQRDPEAFF
d_gene: NA; v_gene: TRBV6-1; abundance: NA; j_gene: TRBJ1-5; CDR3nt: TGTGCCAGCAGTGATGGGTTGGGGACTTATCAGCCCCAGCATTTT; CDR3aa: CASSDGLGTYQPQHF
d_gene: NA; v_gene: TRBV2; abundance: NA; j_gene: TRBJ1-5; CDR3nt: TGTGCCAGCAGCGCGGATGGACAGCCAAATCAGCCCCAGCATTTT; CDR3aa: CASSADGQPNQPQHF
d_gene: NA; v_gene: TRBV19; abundance: NA; j_gene: TRBJ1-5; CDR3nt: TGTGCCAGTCGGAACGGATTCAATCAGCCCCAGCATTTT; CDR3aa: CASRNGFNQPQHF
d_gene: NA; v_gene: TRBV10-3; abundance: NA; j_gene: TRBJ2-3; CDR3nt: TGTGCCATCAGTGAGTCGATTGGGCGGGATCCCGCTACGCAGTATTTT; CDR3aa: CAISESIGRDPATQYF
d_gene: NA; v_gene: TRBV2; abundance: NA; j_gene: TRBJ1-2; CDR3nt: TGTGCCAGCAGCCAAAACGCGGGGATCGGCTACACCTTC; CDR3aa: CASSQNAGIGYTF
d_gene: NA; v_gene: TRBV11-2; abundance: once; j_gene: TRBJ1-3; CDR3nt: TGTGCCAGCAGCTCGCAGGGGACTGGAAACACCATATATTTT; CDR3aa: CASSSQGTGNTIYF
d_gene: NA; v_gene: TRBV19; abundance: NA; j_gene: TRBJ2-7; CDR3nt: TGTGCCAGTAGTTTCAAGGCCGACAACTCCTACGAGCAGTACTTC; CDR3aa: CASSFKADNSYEQYF
d_gene: NA; v_gene: TRBV5-1; abundance: NA; j_gene: TRBJ2-2; CDR3nt: TGCGCCAGCAGCTTGGAAGGTCGGCCGAACACCGGGGAGCTGTTTTTT; CDR3aa: CASSLEGRPNTGELFF
d_gene: NA; v_gene: TRBV4-1; abundance: NA; j_gene: TRBJ2-1; CDR3nt: TGCGCCAGCAGCCAAGGAGACTATGACAATGAGCAGTTCTTC; CDR3aa: CASSQGDYDNEQFF
d_gene: TRBD2; v_gene: TRBV7-9; abundance: NA; j_gene: TRBJ2-2; CDR3nt: TGTGCCAGCAGCTTAATTTGGATTAGCGGGGTGAACACCGGGGAGCTGTTTTTT; CDR3aa: CASSLIWISGVNTGELFF
d_gene: NA; v_gene: TRBV10-3; abundance: NA; j_gene: TRBJ2-7; CDR3nt: TGTGCCATCAGTGAGTCGGGGCCAGAATTTATCTACGAGCAGTACTTC; CDR3aa: CAISESGPEFIYEQYF
d_gene: NA; v_gene: TRBV5-5; abundance: NA; j_gene: TRBJ2-7; CDR3nt: TGTGCCAGCTCCCCGGGCAGCACCTACGAGCAGTACTTC; CDR3aa: CASSPGSTYEQYF
d_gene: NA; v_gene: TRBV27; abundance: few; j_gene: TRBJ2-2; CDR3nt: TGTGCCAGCAGTTTACGGGGTCCGACGCACACCGGGGAGCTGTTTTTT; CDR3aa: CASSLRGPTHTGELFF
d_gene: NA; v_gene: TRBV5-1; abundance: NA; j_gene: TRBJ1-1; CDR3nt: TGCGCCAGCAGTCGCAGCATGAACACTGAAGCTTTCTTT; CDR3aa: CASSRSMNTEAFF
d_gene: NA; v_gene: TRBV18; abundance: NA; j_gene: TRBJ2-5; CDR3nt: TGTGCCAGCTCACCAGCCCCAGACCGAGGGGAGACCCAGTACTTC; CDR3aa: CASSPAPDRGETQYF
d_gene: NA; v_gene: TRBV29-1; abundance: NA; j_gene: TRBJ2-1; CDR3nt: TGCAGCGTTGATGGGGTCCGGAATGAGCAGTTCTTC; CDR3aa: CSVDGVRNEQFF
d_gene: NA; v_gene: TRBV28; abundance: NA; j_gene: TRBJ2-7; CDR3nt: TGTGCCAGCAGGACGACAGGCCAGACCTACGAGCAGTACTTC; CDR3aa: CASRTTGQTYEQYF
d_gene: TRBD1; v_gene: TRBV19; abundance: few; j_gene: TRBJ2-7; CDR3nt: TGTGCCAGTAGGCCGGGACAGGACTTCTACGAGCAGTACTTC; CDR3aa: CASRPGQDFYEQYF
d_gene: NA; v_gene: TRBV28; abundance: NA; j_gene: TRBJ1-5; CDR3nt: TGTGCCAGCAGTTTACCCGACAGGAACAATCAGCCCCAGCATTTT; CDR3aa: CASSLPDRNNQPQHF
d_gene: NA; v_gene: TRBV18; abundance: NA; j_gene: TRBJ1-1; CDR3nt: TGTGCCAGCTCACTATCCCTGAGGGTAACGGACACTGAAGCTTTCTTT; CDR3aa: CASSLSLRVTDTEAFF
d_gene: NA; v_gene: TRBV14; abundance: few; j_gene: TRBJ1-3; CDR3nt: TGTGCCAGCAGCCCCCAGGGAAACACCATATATTTT; CDR3aa: CASSPQGNTIYF
d_gene: NA; v_gene: TRBV7-8; abundance: NA; j_gene: TRBJ1-3; CDR3nt: TGTGCCAGCAGCTTAGGTAGGGCCAACACCATATATTTT; CDR3aa: CASSLGRANTIYF
d_gene: NA; v_gene: TRBV18; abundance: NA; j_gene: TRBJ1-1; CDR3nt: TGTGCCAGCTCACCATTGGGGGACACTGAAGCTTTCTTT; CDR3aa: CASSPLGDTEAFF
d_gene: NA; v_gene: TRBV2; abundance: NA; j_gene: TRBJ2-1; CDR3nt: TGTGCCAGCAGTGATGTCAGTTTGGATGAGCAGTTCTTC; CDR3aa: CASSDVSLDEQFF
d_gene: TRBD1; v_gene: TRBV10-2; abundance: NA; j_gene: TRBJ2-1; CDR3nt: TGCGCCAGCAGTGAGACGGGACAGGGTTTCTACAATGAGCAGTTCTTC; CDR3aa: CASSETGQGFYNEQFF
d_gene: TRBD1; v_gene: TRBV18; abundance: NA; j_gene: TRBJ1-4; CDR3nt: TGTGCCAGCTCACCACGGGTCGGGACAGGGCCGGAAAAACTGTTTTTT; CDR3aa: CASSPRVGTGPEKLFF
d_gene: TRBD1; v_gene: TRBV5-1; abundance: NA; j_gene: TRBJ1-1; CDR3nt: TGCGCCAGCAGCTTGCGACAGGGCGACGACACTGAAGCTTTCTTT; CDR3aa: CASSLRQGDDTEAFF
d_gene: TRBD1; v_gene: TRBV28; abundance: few; j_gene: TRBJ1-1; CDR3nt: TGTGCCAGCGTAAGCGGACAGGGTGACACTGAAGCTTTCTTT; CDR3aa: CASVSGQGDTEAFF
d_gene: NA; v_gene: TRBV27; abundance: once; j_gene: TRBJ1-6; CDR3nt: TGTGCCAGCAGTTTCTTGAACGCGAAATCACCCCTCCACTTT; CDR3aa: CASSFLNAKSPLHF
d_gene: NA; v_gene: TRBV11-2; abundance: few; j_gene: TRBJ1-1; CDR3nt: TGTGCCAGCAGCTTAGGGAGGTCGAACACTGAAGCTTTCTTT; CDR3aa: CASSLGRSNTEAFF
d_gene: TRBD1; v_gene: TRBV28; abundance: NA; j_gene: TRBJ1-2; CDR3nt: TGTGCCACCACACAGGGGGGCACAGGAGCTAACTATGGCTACACCTTC; CDR3aa: CATTQGGTGANYGYTF
d_gene: NA; v_gene: TRBV6-5; abundance: few; j_gene: TRBJ1-1; CDR3nt: TGTGCCAGCACCGTCACTGGGGCGCTCAACACTGAAGCTTTCTTT; CDR3aa: CASTVTGALNTEAFF
d_gene: TRBD2; v_gene: TRBV4-2; abundance: many; j_gene: TRBJ2-3; CDR3nt: TGTGCCAGCAGCCAAGGACTAGCGGCGGGGGATACGCAGTATTTT; CDR3aa: CASSQGLAAGDTQYF
d_gene: TRBD2; v_gene: TRBV5-1; abundance: once; j_gene: TRBJ2-7; CDR3nt: TGCGCCAGCAGCTTTACTAGCGGTTCCTACGAGCAGTACTTC; CDR3aa: CASSFTSGSYEQYF
d_gene: NA; v_gene: TRBV28; abundance: few; j_gene: TRBJ2-1; CDR3nt: TGTGCCAGCAGGACGATTGCTGAAACGTATGAGCAGTTCTTC; CDR3aa: CASRTIAETYEQFF
d_gene: NA; v_gene: TRBV18; abundance: few; j_gene: TRBJ2-7; CDR3nt: TGTGCCAGCTCTCGAGAGGGGCAGGGGCCTTCCTACGAGCAGTACTTC; CDR3aa: CASSREGQGPSYEQYF
d_gene: NA; v_gene: TRBV7-2; abundance: once; j_gene: TRBJ2-1; CDR3nt: TGTGCCAGCAGCTTAGCGGTACTACTATCCTACAATGAGCAGTTCTTC; CDR3aa: CASSLAVLLSYNEQFF
d_gene: NA; v_gene: TRBV29-1; abundance: NA; j_gene: TRBJ1-2; CDR3nt: TGCAGCGTTGGACAGAACTATGGCTACACCTTC; CDR3aa: CSVGQNYGYTF
d_gene: TRBD2; v_gene: TRBV19; abundance: NA; j_gene: TRBJ2-3; CDR3nt: TGTGCCAGTAGTAGCGGGAGTACAGATACGCAGTATTTT; CDR3aa: CASSSGSTDTQYF
d_gene: NA; v_gene: TRBV7-8; abundance: NA; j_gene: TRBJ2-7; CDR3nt: TGTGCCAGCAGCTTAGGGCCGGGACTCTCCACCTACGAGCAGTACTTC; CDR3aa: CASSLGPGLSTYEQYF
d_gene: TRBD2; v_gene: TRBV28; abundance: NA; j_gene: TRBJ2-7; CDR3nt: TGTGCGGCGACTAGCGGGGCGCGGGAGCAGTACTTC; CDR3aa: CAATSGAREQYF
d_gene: TRBD1; v_gene: TRBV6-4; abundance: NA; j_gene: TRBJ2-5; CDR3nt: TGTGCCAGCAGTGACTCGGCAGACAGGGCGGTGCCCCAGTACTTC; CDR3aa: CASSDSADRAVPQYF
d_gene: TRBD1; v_gene: TRBV10-2; abundance: NA; j_gene: TRBJ1-5; CDR3nt: TGCGCCAGCAGCCCGGCACCAGGGGGTCAGCCCCAGCATTTT; CDR3aa: CASSPAPGGQPQHF
d_gene: TRBD2; v_gene: TRBV27; abundance: NA; j_gene: TRBJ2-7; CDR3nt: TGTGCCAGCAGTTCCCGGACTAGGTTGGAAACCTACGAGCAGTACTTC; CDR3aa: CASSSRTRLETYEQYF
d_gene: TRBD1; v_gene: TRBV28; abundance: NA; j_gene: TRBJ1-3; CDR3nt: TGTGCCAGCACCTTCGACAGGGACGGAAACACCATATATTTT; CDR3aa: CASTFDRDGNTIYF